This T cell receptor beta chain was recovered during a study of T cell changes during pregnancy in multiple sclerosis. Between the trimmed V and J ends, which lost 2 bases and 4 bases, there was a span of 16 bases. Germline CDR1 WNHNN, CDR2 SYGVQD (reference sequence). The CDR3 has 16 amino acids. Sequencing used immunoSEQ multiplex PCR; TCRdb keeps in-frame clones, though not all of them. The table lists tens of thousands of clones, roughly nine tenths of them singletons, with 6% to 8.5% in the top ten. The material sequenced was CD8+ T cells from peripheral blood mononuclear cells, taken after pregnancy. The V call is TRBV10-1, the J call TRBJ2-3; possible D gene TRBD2, 6 bases. The receptor comes from a female donor with multiple sclerosis, enrolled in a pregnancy study. CDR3 residues: CASSEIAGSGADTQYF. CDR3 nucleotide sequence: TGCGCCAGCAGTGAGATTGCGGGAAGTGGGGCAGATACGCAGTATTTT.